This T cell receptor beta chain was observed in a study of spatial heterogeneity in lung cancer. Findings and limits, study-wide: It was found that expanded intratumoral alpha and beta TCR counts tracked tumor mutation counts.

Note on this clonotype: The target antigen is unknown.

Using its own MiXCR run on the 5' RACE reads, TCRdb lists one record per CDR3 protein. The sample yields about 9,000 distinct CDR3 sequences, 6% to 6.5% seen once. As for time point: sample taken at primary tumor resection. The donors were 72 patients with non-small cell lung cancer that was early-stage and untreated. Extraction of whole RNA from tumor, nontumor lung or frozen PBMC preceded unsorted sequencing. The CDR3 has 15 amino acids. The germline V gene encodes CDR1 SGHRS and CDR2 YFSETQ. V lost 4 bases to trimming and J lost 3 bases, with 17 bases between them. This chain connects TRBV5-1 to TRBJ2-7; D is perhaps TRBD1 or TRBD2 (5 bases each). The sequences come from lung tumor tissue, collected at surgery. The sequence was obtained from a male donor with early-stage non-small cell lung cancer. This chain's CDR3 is CASSITGTPSYEQYF. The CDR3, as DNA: TGCGCCAGCAGCATTACCGGGACCCCCAGCTACGAGCAGTACTTC.